These T cell receptor beta chains were read from a single sample in a study of blood T cell repertoires in COVID-19. Sequencing used immunoSEQ multiplex PCR; TCRdb keeps in-frame clones, though not all of them. This table has 250,000 or so clones, 82% appearing once. Specimen: peripheral blood. Source of these receptors: a woman between 65 and 79 years old with acute or convalescent COVID-19. CDR3s include the opening cysteine and the closing phenylalanine or tryptophan. The order of the fields is V gene, D gene, clone size, J gene, CDR3 DNA, CDR3 protein. A D gene is named only where the DNA matches it firmly. Clone size appears in some rows only: once, few, many, or a class for an expanded clone.

TRBV6-1	TRBD1	-	TRBJ2-1	TGTGCCAGCAGTGGGGACAGGGAGGTTGGCTACAATGAGCAGTTCTTC	CASSGDREVGYNEQFF
TRBV9	-	few	TRBJ1-5	TGTGCCAGCAGCGGAGAGGGAGGTCAGCCCCAGCATTTT	CASSGEGGQPQHF
TRBV18	TRBD1	-	TRBJ2-2	TGTGCCAGCTCACCTATGGGACAGTCGAACACCGGGGAGCTGTTTTTT	CASSPMGQSNTGELFF
TRBV6-5	TRBD1	-	TRBJ1-5	TGTGCCAGCAGGGGGACAGGGGTCGGCAATCAGCCCCAGCATTTT	CASRGTGVGNQPQHF
TRBV5-6	-	-	TRBJ1-1	TGTGCCAGCAGCTTGATGCGCAACACTGAAGCTTTCTTT	CASSLMRNTEAFF
TRBV4-2	-	-	TRBJ1-5	TGTGCCAGCAGCCAAGAGGAGGGGCCAAGGCCCTACCAGCCCCAGCATTTT	CASSQEEGPRPYQPQHF
TRBV5-1	-	-	TRBJ2-5	TGCGCCAGCAGCTTACGGACACAAGAGACCCAGTACTTC	CASSLRTQETQYF
TRBV19	TRBD1	-	TRBJ1-5	TGTGCCAGTAGTATTTTTGGGACAGGGAGCAATCAGCCCCAGCATTTT	CASSIFGTGSNQPQHF
TRBV28	-	-	TRBJ2-6	TGTGCCAGCAGTTTAACAGGCTCTGGGGCCAACGTCCTGACTTTC	CASSLTGSGANVLTF
TRBV27	TRBD1	-	TRBJ2-4	TGTGCCAGCAGCGGGACAGGGGCTTACATTCAGTACTTC	CASSGTGAYIQYF
TRBV6-2/TRBV6-3	TRBD1	-	TRBJ1-2	TGTGCCAGCAGTTACGCCGGGACAGGGGAAGGCTACACCTTC	CASSYAGTGEGYTF
TRBV7-9	-	few	TRBJ1-2	TGTGCCAGCAGCTTAGCGCACAGTACCTATGGCTACACCTTC	CASSLAHSTYGYTF
TRBV30	-	-	TRBJ2-3	TGTGCCTGGACCGTACCGGGCACAGATACGCAGTATTTT	CAWTVPGTDTQYF
TRBV6-2/TRBV6-3	TRBD2	-	TRBJ2-1	TGTGCCAGCAGTAGGGGACTAGCGGGGGGTGCTACCTACAATGAGCAGTTCTTC	CASSRGLAGGATYNEQFF
TRBV7-2	-	-	TRBJ2-1	TGTGCCAGCAGCTTAGTACGGCGGTACAATGAGCAGTTCTTC	CASSLVRRYNEQFF
TRBV7-9	-	-	TRBJ1-2	TGTGCCAGCAGCTTTGACAGCTTCAACTATGGCTACACCTTC	CASSFDSFNYGYTF
TRBV3-1/TRBV3-2	TRBD1	-	TRBJ1-1	TGTGCCAGCAGCCTTGGGGACAGCAACACTGAAGCTTTCTTT	CASSLGDSNTEAFF
TRBV7-2	TRBD1	-	TRBJ1-6	TGTGCCAGCAGCTTAGGACAGGGGGCTCGCTCACCCCTCCACTTT	CASSLGQGARSPLHF
TRBV29-1	-	-	TRBJ1-2	TGCAGCGTTGAATTTTGGGGGGGCAACTATGGCTACACCTTC	CSVEFWGGNYGYTF
TRBV3-1/TRBV3-2	-	-	TRBJ1-2	TGTGCCAGCAGCCAAAGCTTGACAGGTGGCTACACCTTC	CASSQSLTGGYTF
TRBV5-1	-	few	TRBJ1-6	TGCGCCAGCAGCCCAGTGGGCCCCAGCTCCTATAATTCACCCCTCCACTTT	CASSPVGPSSYNSPLHF
TRBV6-1	-	-	TRBJ1-2	TGTGCCAGCAGTGAGTTTTCTGGGGGGGGCTACACCTTC	CASSEFSGGGYTF
TRBV10-2	-	-	TRBJ1-1	TGCGCCAGCTGGAGTAGAGGGAACACTGAAGCTTTCTTT	CASWSRGNTEAFF
TRBV28	TRBD1	-	TRBJ2-1	TGTGCCAGCAAGACCCACAGGGGACGAGGCACAATTGAGCAGTTCTTC	CASKTHRGRGTIEQFF
TRBV7-2	-	-	TRBJ1-1	TGTGCCAGCAGCTTTTCGAACAGGGAAGCTTTCTTT	CASSFSNREAFF
TRBV5-4	TRBD1	-	TRBJ1-2	TGTGCCAGCAGCTTGGCCTCAGGGGGCGCGGGAGGCTACACCTTC	CASSLASGGAGGYTF
TRBV5-1	-	few	TRBJ2-1	TGCGCCAGCAGCTTGGCCGGGAACAATGAGCAGTTCTTC	CASSLAGNNEQFF
TRBV7-9	TRBD2	-	TRBJ2-2	TGTGCCAGCAGCCTGACCCCGGGGGGGGGCACCGGGGAGCTGTTTTTT	CASSLTPGGGTGELFF
TRBV19	-	-	TRBJ2-7	TGTGCCAGTAGTATAAATTCGGGCTACGAGCAGTACTTC	CASSINSGYEQYF
TRBV13	-	-	TRBJ1-2	TGTGCCAGCAGCTTGGTAGGGTGGGGGGTTTCTAACTATGGCTACACCTTC	CASSLVGWGVSNYGYTF
TRBV4-3	-	-	TRBJ1-1	TGCGCCAGCAGCCAAGATAGGAATGGAGACAGGGAAGCTTTCTTT	CASSQDRNGDREAFF
TRBV11-2	-	many	TRBJ2-5	TGTGCCAGCAGCAAAGGACAGCAAGAGACCCAGTACTTC	CASSKGQQETQYF
TRBV6-5	-	-	TRBJ1-6	TGTGCCAGCAGTTACTTGCTTGGCAATTCACCCCTCCACTTT	CASSYLLGNSPLHF
TRBV6-5	-	-	TRBJ1-1	TGTGCCAGCCGAAAGCAGGGGCCAATGGCTGAAGCTTTCTTT	CASRKQGPMAEAFF
TRBV29-1	-	-	TRBJ2-5	TGCAGCGTGTACAGGGAGGAGACCCAGTACTTC	CSVYREETQYF
TRBV11-2	-	-	TRBJ1-1	TGTGCCAGCAGCTTCCGGGGTAACACTGAAGCTTTCTTT	CASSFRGNTEAFF
TRBV3-1/TRBV3-2	TRBD1	-	TRBJ1-6	TGTGCCAGCAGCCAACCGACAGGGTCCTATAATTCACCCCTCCACTTT	CASSQPTGSYNSPLHF
TRBV19	TRBD1	-	TRBJ2-3	TGTGCCAGTAGTATCGAGAGGGGGCAAGATACGCAGTATTTT	CASSIERGQDTQYF
TRBV5-8	-	few	TRBJ1-6	TGTGCCAGCAGCTTGGCCGGGACTTTGCGGTCACCCCTCCACTTT	CASSLAGTLRSPLHF
TRBV7-9	TRBD1	-	TRBJ1-1	TGTGCCAGCAGCTCGACAGGGGGCTTTGAAGCTTTCTTT	CASSSTGGFEAFF
TRBV4-3	-	-	TRBJ1-1	TGCGCCAGCAGCCAAGGGGGACACTTAGAAGCTTTCTTT	CASSQGGHLEAFF
TRBV6-5	-	-	TRBJ1-1	TGTGCCAGCCCCTCCAACAGGGACACTGAAGCTTTCTTT	CASPSNRDTEAFF
TRBV28	-	few	TRBJ1-1	TGTGCCAGCAGTTTGTGGGAGGCTGAAGCTTTCTTT	CASSLWEAEAFF
TRBV5-1	-	once	TRBJ2-5	TGCGCCAGCAGCTTTTCATCCGGGGGGCCTCAAGAGACCCAGTACTTC	CASSFSSGGPQETQYF
TRBV4-1	TRBD2	many	TRBJ2-3	TGCGCCAGCAGCCAACCTCCGATTAGACTAGCGGGGGGGGCCACAGATACGCAGTATTTT	CASSQPPIRLAGGATDTQYF
TRBV7-6	TRBD1	few	TRBJ1-1	TGTGCCAGCAGCCCCCTCCAGGGGGCAGGCACTGAAGCTTTCTTT	CASSPLQGAGTEAFF
TRBV6-5	-	-	TRBJ1-2	TGTGCCAGCAGCCCCGACAGGCGCCCCTATGGCTACACCTTC	CASSPDRRPYGYTF
TRBV5-1	TRBD1	-	TRBJ1-4	TGCGCCAGCAGCTTTCAGGGGGCTAGTGAAAAACTGTTTTTT	CASSFQGASEKLFF
TRBV30	-	-	TRBJ2-2	TGTGCCTGGAGTGAACAGTCCACCGGGGAGCTGTTTTTT	CAWSEQSTGELFF
TRBV5-8	-	-	TRBJ1-6	TGTGCCAGCAGCTTTACGGACAGTAATTCACCCCTCCACTTT	CASSFTDSNSPLHF
TRBV9	-	-	TRBJ2-1	TGTGCCAGCAGCGCCGGGACAAACAATGAGCAGTTCTTC	CASSAGTNNEQFF
TRBV19	-	-	TRBJ1-2	TGTGCCAGTAGTATAGATTCGTCGGACATTGGCTATGGCTACACCTTC	CASSIDSSDIGYGYTF
TRBV6-5	-	-	TRBJ1-6	TGTGCCAGCAGTTACATAGGGGATTCGGGTAATTCACCCCTCCACTTT	CASSYIGDSGNSPLHF
TRBV5-1	-	few	TRBJ2-1	TGCGCCAGCAGCCGGAGAGACTTTAACAATGAGCAGTTCTTC	CASSRRDFNNEQFF
TRBV3-1/TRBV3-2	TRBD2	-	TRBJ2-3	TGTGCCAGCAGCCGGACTAGCGGGAGCACAGATACGCAGTATTTT	CASSRTSGSTDTQYF